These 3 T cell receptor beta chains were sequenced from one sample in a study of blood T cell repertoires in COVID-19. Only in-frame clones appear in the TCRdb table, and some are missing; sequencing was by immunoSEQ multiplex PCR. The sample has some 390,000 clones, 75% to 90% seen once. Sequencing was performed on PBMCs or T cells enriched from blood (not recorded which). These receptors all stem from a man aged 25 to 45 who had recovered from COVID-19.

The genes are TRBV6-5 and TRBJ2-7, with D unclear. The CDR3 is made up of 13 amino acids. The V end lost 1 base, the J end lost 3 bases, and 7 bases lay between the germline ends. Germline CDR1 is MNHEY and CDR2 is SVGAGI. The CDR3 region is CASSYLSGYEQYF. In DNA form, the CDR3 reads TGTGCCAGCAGTTACTTGTCCGGCTACGAGCAGTACTTC.

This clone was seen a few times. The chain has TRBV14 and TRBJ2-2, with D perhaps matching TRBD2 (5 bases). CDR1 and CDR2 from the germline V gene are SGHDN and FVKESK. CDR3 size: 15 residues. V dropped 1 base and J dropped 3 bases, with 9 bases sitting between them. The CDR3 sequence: CASSQAGLHTGELFF. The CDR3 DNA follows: TGTGCCAGCAGCCAAGCAGGACTTCACACCGGGGAGCTGTTTTTT.

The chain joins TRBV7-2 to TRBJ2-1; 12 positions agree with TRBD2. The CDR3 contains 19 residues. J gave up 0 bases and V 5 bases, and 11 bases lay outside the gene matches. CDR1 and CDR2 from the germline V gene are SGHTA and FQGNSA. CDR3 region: CASSPGTSGFPSSYNEQFF. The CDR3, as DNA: TGTGCCAGCAGCCCTGGGACTAGCGGGTTTCCCAGCTCCTACAATGAGCAGTTCTTC.